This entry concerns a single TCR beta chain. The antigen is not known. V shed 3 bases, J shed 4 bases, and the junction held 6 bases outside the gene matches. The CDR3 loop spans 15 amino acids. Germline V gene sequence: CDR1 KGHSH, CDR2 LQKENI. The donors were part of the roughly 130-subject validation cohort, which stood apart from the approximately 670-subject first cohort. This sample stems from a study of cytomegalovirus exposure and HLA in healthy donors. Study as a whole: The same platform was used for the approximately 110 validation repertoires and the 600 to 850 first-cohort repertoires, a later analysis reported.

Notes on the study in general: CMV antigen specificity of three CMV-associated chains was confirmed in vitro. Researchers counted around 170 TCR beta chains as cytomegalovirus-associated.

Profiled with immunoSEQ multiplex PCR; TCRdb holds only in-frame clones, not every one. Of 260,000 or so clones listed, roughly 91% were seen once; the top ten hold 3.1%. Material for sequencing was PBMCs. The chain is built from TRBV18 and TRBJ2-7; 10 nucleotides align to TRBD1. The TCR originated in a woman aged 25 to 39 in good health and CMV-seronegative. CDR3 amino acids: CASSPAGQGPYEQYF. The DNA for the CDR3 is TGTGCCAGCTCACCGGCGGGACAGGGGCCTTACGAGCAGTACTTC.